This T cell receptor beta chain was sequenced in a study of cytomegalovirus exposure and HLA in healthy donors (dated by TCRdb to the late 2010s). The study in broad terms: In an earlier analysis of around 540 of the donors, approximately 260 Gb of sequence data and 90 million to 130 million unique TCR beta sequences from 150 million to 200 million T cells were reported. Alongside the repertoire data, information on donor age, sex, ethnicity and CMV serostatus was compiled. Four to six DR-DQ haplotypes were handled as single units for association and clustering, since linkage in the cohort was strong. The study aimed to test whether signatures of past pathogen exposure could be identified by cataloging public T cell receptors. Rather than using new phenotypic data, the later analysis identified candidate immune exposures from TCR beta sequences and from how often those sequences occurred across donors. On average, about 200,000 unique TCR beta nucleotide sequences were sequenced per donor among a few hundred genotyped donors of the cohort, with about 19% of those sequences being non-productive. An earlier analysis of 587 of the donors used high-throughput TCR beta sequencing to judge whether each TCR beta V gene segment behaved as functional or pseudogenic. Typing coverage varied by locus: about 629-630 donors for A, B, C, DRB1 and DQB1; more than 500 for DQA1; nearly 610 for DPA1; approximately 470 for DPB1. The T cell repertoires of under 750 subjects were profiled by immunosequencing and related to cytomegalovirus serostatus. Genome-wide SNP genotypes for about 60% of the roughly 700 donors were used in a later genetic analysis, which treated that subset as a discovery cohort. Among the roughly 400 genotyped donors, about 85% belonged to the genetic ancestry cluster associated with self-reported Caucasian donors. Both class I and class II loci were covered by HLA typing, at four-digit resolution. The study combined high-throughput TCR immunosequencing, statistical association of individual TCRs with disease status, and machine learning to predict cytomegalovirus infection status. In addition to the first cohort of 650 to 750 subjects, a separate validation cohort of 120 different subjects was used. All discovery cohort repertoires had been generated on a single sequencing platform. To study patterns of TCR occurrence, a later analysis re-analyzed previously published TCR beta repertoires from 600 to 750 donors and added high-resolution HLA genotyping. An early release that covered about 640 HLA-typed donors contained approximately 300 gigabases of sequencing data and around 80 million unique TCR sequences. What the work shows at the level of the full study, not this receptor alone: It was suggested by the authors that the approach could potentially be generalized to other disease states and immunological phenotypes. Presence/absence analyses assumed roughly uniform sequencing depth across donors, an assumption that may not hold. When HLA alleles, especially DR and DQ, strongly co-occurred, TCR associations were difficult to assign to individual alleles. The study listed 150 to 200 TCR beta chains as associated with cytomegalovirus. A further reported finding was that TCR beta sequences accurately predicted the HLA-A and HLA-B alleles for most subjects in the first cohort. According to a later analysis, most CMV-associated TCR beta chains appeared to be HLA-restricted, and the HLA associations seemed to be driven largely by CMV exposure. Linkage disequilibrium might explain the correlated functional status among segregating V segments, but an unknown experimental factor could not be ruled out. Most TCR sequences were seen in very few donors, while some public TCRs were found in many individuals. The cohort was sequenced for TCR beta chains only, and without alpha or paired-chain data the features that could be detected were limited. The earlier analysis of 587 of the donors excluded 15 to 20 rarely observed V segments, including chromosome 9 orphons, because counts were too low. HLA typing was unavailable for some donors at each locus, so association tests used only the typed subset. In a later analysis, TCR association rates were found to vary across HLA loci, with the most associated TCRs seen for DRB1 alleles and the fewest for HLA-C alleles. Specific HLA alleles were associated with around 18,000 TCR beta sequences at a false discovery rate of 0.05 in a later analysis. In a later genetic analysis, fewer N-insertions in productive TCRs were reported among donors in an Asian-associated ancestry cluster than the approximately 670-donor mean. In vitro tests confirmed that three of the cytomegalovirus-associated TCR beta chains recognize cytomegalovirus antigens. In an earlier analysis of 587 of the donors, most TCR beta V segments were observed in productive rearrangements about 90% or about 30% of the time, broadly matching IMGT annotations. V-gene and J-gene trimming of TCR beta chains was associated with a missense DCLRE1C variant in a later genetic analysis, and the association was replicated in an independent cohort. A cluster of highly shared sequence variants was judged likely to represent a technical artifact of the sequencing pipeline. In both the original and validation cohorts, the classifier was reported to diagnose cytomegalovirus status with high specificity and sensitivity. The only immune exposure information available for the cohort was CMV serostatus. A later analysis reported that several top co-occurrence clusters appeared linked to parvovirus B19, influenza, CMV and Epstein-Barr virus. Compared with equally common non-associated chains, HLA-associated TCR beta chains in a later analysis were more clonally expanded and had lower generation probabilities.

The cohort consisted of 650 to 700 healthy bone marrow donors. At the time of sampling, every cohort member was nominally healthy, though immune exposures that went unrecorded were likely present. The donor tested CMV seropositive and was one of the 289 seropositive cohort members. Every donor gave a peripheral blood sample, and the peripheral blood mononuclear cells from that sample were used for TCR beta sequencing. Genomic DNA was extracted from the blood cell samples with the Qiagen DNeasy Blood Extraction Kit. Turning to this clone: The antigen this receptor binds is unknown. The input lacks base qualities; no much larger clone sits a single base away.

Receptors were amplified or captured by the immunoSEQ multiplex PCR assay. For the multiplex PCR, a mixture combining 60 forward primers for TCR Vbeta segments and 13 reverse primers for TCR Jbeta segments was used. The CDR3 region of rearranged TCR beta genes was amplified from genomic DNA by a multiplex PCR assay. On the Illumina HiSeq System, the amplified TCR beta libraries were sequenced as 87-base-pair reads. The source study handled its data this way. A later analysis tallied 70 million to 100 million unique TCR beta chains across the 650 to 750 repertoires, and around 12 million of those chains were shared by two or more donors. Raw reads were error-corrected and collapsed into unique sequences by a nearest-neighbor algorithm in which closely related sequences were merged to remove PCR and sequencing errors. To assign V, D and J gene segments, CDR3 sequences were aligned to IMGT reference sequences. For a sequence to be retained, at least a six-nucleotide match to both a V gene segment and a J gene segment was required. A rearrangement was called productive if the CDR3 had no stop codons and remained in frame with V and J, and every other rearrangement was called non-productive. CDR3 was defined according to IMGT convention as the region running from the second conserved V-encoded cysteine to the conserved J-encoded phenylalanine. In an earlier analysis of 500 to 650 of the donors, sequences lacking an unambiguous match to a single V gene segment were excluded. In an earlier analysis of a few hundred of the donors, V segments were called functional above 56.7% productive rearrangements and were called segregating when the between-donor standard deviation exceeded 5%. To diagnose cytomegalovirus status from the catalog of TCR beta chain sequences, a statistical classification framework was built. V and J gene assignment, in a later analysis, came from comparing TCR nucleotide sequences with IMGT/GENE-DB human TR gene sequences. Using the TCRdist pipeline, a later analysis assigned CDR3 sequences along with most-parsimonious VDJ recombination scenarios. A later analysis defined each TCR beta chain by its CDR3 amino acid sequence plus V-gene family, and excluded reads lacking a unique V-gene family. A later analysis removed over 500 highly shared, low-generation-probability nucleotide sequences to deal with suspected cross-contamination and a sequencing artifact. In a later analysis, a clonal expansion index for each public chain was calculated from normalized within-repertoire ranks of inferred template counts. Generation probabilities in a later analysis came from a VDJ recombination model fitted to out-of-frame rearrangements, and those results were checked against IGoR. In a later analysis, TCR-TCR, TCR-HLA and TCR-CMV co-occurrence was scored with hypergeometric tests, and a repertoire-size bias correction was applied to TCR pairs. A later analysis estimated false discovery rates by permuting HLA or CMV assignments 20 times. In a later analysis, co-occurring TCRs were grouped using DBSCAN, with TCRdist sequence similarity added in when clustering inside HLA-allele-positive subsets. Repertoires with fewer than 30,000 or more than 120,000 public chains, plus five repertoires with anomalous nucleotide sharing, were excluded from co-occurrence clustering. TCRdb took this table from immuneACCESS and kept in-frame rearrangements with V and J called. Such tables lack part of the clones; where checked against another copy, unresolved V genes explain under half of the gap, and the rest is unexplained. The D gene and trimming were derived from the DNA, and the V and J assignments and clone size from that table. The sample records roughly 190,000 clones, less than 85% of which are singletons. The ten biggest clones cover under 5% of the sample.

This clonotype was obtained from a man aged 25-40 years in good health and CMV-seropositive. Sample: PBMCs.

The DNA is TGCAGCGCCGGACAGGGGGTCAGCAATGAGCAGTTCTTC. This sequence encodes CSAGQGVSNEQFF. The rearrangement joined TRBV29-1 to TRBJ2-1; 10 junctional bases match TRBD1. V lost 7 bases and J lost 6 bases, and the count of bases not matched to a germline gene is 6. CDR1 is given as SQVTM and CDR2 as ANQGSEA, both from the germline V gene. The CDR3 spans 13 residues, from the cysteine through the phenylalanine. Just the 39-base CDR3 DNA is kept, in frame starting at base 1.